The 22 T cell receptor beta chains given below trace back to one sample, sequenced in a study of shared clonotypes between healthy human individuals. The assay was immunoSEQ multiplex PCR, and TCRdb's table has in-frame clones only and misses some. The sample yields 1 million to 1.3 million clones, approximately 78% seen once. Input material: memory CD4+ T cells from PBMCs. As for subset: CD45RA-negative fraction. The receptor source for this set is a man aged 18-30 years in good health. Some clones in this sample may be carry-over from other donors' samples.

V usage is TRBV5-1 and J usage is TRBJ2-1; TRBD2 agrees at 11 bases. V trimming: 0 bases; J trimming: 7 bases; junction bases outside the gene matches: 6. The germline V gene has CDR1 SGHRS and CDR2 YFSETQ. The length of the CDR3 is 16 residues. The CDR3 nucleotides read TGCGCCAGCAGCTTGGTAACTAGCGGGAGTGGAAATGAGCAGTTCTTC. It codes for CASSLVTSGSGNEQFF.

The genes are TRBV2 and TRBJ1-5; weak D call: TRBD1 (5 bases). Trimming removed 2 bases at V and 1 base at J, with 12 bases between. The CDR3 extends over 16 amino acids. Germline V gene sequence: CDR1 SNHLY, CDR2 FYNNEI. The CDR3 nucleotides read TGTGCCAGCAGTGAATATGGCGGGGGGAGCAATCAGCCCCAGCATTTT. This translates into CASSEYGGGSNQPQHF.

The chain combines TRBV7-9 with TRBJ2-1, with D possibly matching TRBD2 (5 bases). CDR1 is SEHNR, CDR2 FQNEAQ, per germline (reference sequence). The ends were cut back, 5 bases at V and 6 bases at J, with 14 bases in the middle. CDR3 length: 14 residues. The CDR3 nucleotides read TGTGCCAGCAGCCTCGGGGTTAGGCCCAATGAGCAGTTCTTC. The encoded protein is CASSLGVRPNEQFF.

CDR3 protein: CASSYSDGADTQYF. The CDR3 nucleotides read TGTGCCAGCAGTTACTCCGATGGGGCAGATACGCAGTATTTT. V is TRBV6-5 and J is TRBJ2-3; no clear D. The CDR3 contains 14 residues. V was pared by 0 bases and J by 4 bases, with 8 bases between. Germline V CDR1 and CDR2: MNHEY, SVGAGI.

CDR3 region: CAISAGRNEQYF. The DNA of the CDR3 is TGTGCCATCAGTGCAGGCCGGAACGAGCAGTACTTC. The gene calls are TRBV10-3 and TRBJ2-7, with D unresolved. Trimming took 4 bases from V and 5 from J, leaving 9 bases between them. Germline loops: CDR1 ENHRY, CDR2 SYGVKD. The CDR3 has 12 amino acids.

The rearrangement joins TRBV29-1 to TRBJ1-1, with TRBD1 matching 8 bases. CDR1 and CDR2 (germline): SQVTM, ANQGSEA. The CDR3 consists of 13 residues. CDR3 in amino acids: CRADPWTGTEAFF. CDR3 in DNA: TGCAGGGCCGACCCTTGGACAGGGACAGAAGCTTTCTTT.

The chain links TRBV19 to TRBJ1-5, with unresolved D. V lost 7 bases and J lost 6, with 19 bases in between. Germline lookup yields CDR1 LNHDA and CDR2 SQIVND (reference sequence). The length of the CDR3 is 15 residues. The CDR3 nucleotides are TGTGCCAGTACTTTAGTCATCGGGGTAGGTCAGCCCCAGCATTTT. It encodes CASTLVIGVGQPQHF.

The J gene is TRBJ1-4, the V gene TRBV11-2, with D tentatively TRBD1 (6 bases). Germline V lookup: CDR1 SGHAT, CDR2 FQNNGV. V gave up 3 bases and J gave up 8 bases, with 10 bases separating them. The CDR3 covers 13 residues. Here the CDR3 DNA reads TGTGCCAGCAGCTTCCTTGGGGGCGAAAAACTGTTTTTT. Translation: CASSFLGGEKLFF.

This clone was counted only a few times. The chain carries TRBV5-1 and TRBJ2-2, with 15 nucleotides matching TRBD2. There are 16 residues in the CDR3. The germline V gene encodes CDR1 SGHRS and CDR2 YFSETQ. V was clipped by 4 bases and J by 7 bases; unmatched bases: 5. CDR3 protein: CASSTGLAGGHGELFF. The CDR3 region has the DNA TGCGCCAGCAGCACGGGACTAGCGGGAGGCCACGGGGAGCTGTTTTTT.

A single count supports this clone. The chain links TRBV9 to TRBJ1-5, with D possibly TRBD1 on 5 matching bases. The length of the CDR3 is 16 residues. Germline-derived CDR1 and CDR2 are SGDLS and YYNGEE. The V and J ends lost 3 bases and 7 bases respectively, with 20 bases between them. CDR3 loop: CASSGGVPVGLQPQHF. In nucleotides, the CDR3 is TGTGCCAGCAGCGGGGGGGTACCCGTAGGCCTGCAGCCCCAGCATTTT.

This clone was seen only a few times. The chain recombines TRBV28 with TRBJ2-7; weak D call: TRBD1 (5 bases). This CDR3 comprises 15 residues. CDR1 and CDR2 from the germline V gene are MDHEN and SYDVKM. V gave up 5 bases and J gave up 0 bases, with 14 bases separating them. CDR3 sequence: CASSPILDSSYEQYF. In DNA form, the CDR3 reads TGTGCCAGCAGTCCTATCCTTGACAGCTCCTACGAGCAGTACTTC.

This chain uses TRBV18 with TRBJ2-7; D might be TRBD1 (6 bases). The germline V gene has CDR1 KGHSH and CDR2 LQKENI. The CDR3 sequence is 14 residues long. Trimming cost V 4 bases and J 2 bases, with 12 bases left between them. The DNA of the CDR3 is TGTGCCAGCTCACAACAGGGAGATCCCTACGAGCAGTACTTC. Its translation is CASSQQGDPYEQYF.

The genes are TRBV27 and TRBJ2-3; 7 bases agree with TRBD2. J was trimmed by 1 base and V by 8 bases; bases with no gene match: 9. The CDR3 length is 15 residues. CDR1 and CDR2 from the germline V gene are MNHEY and SMNVEV (reference sequence). The CDR3 sequence: CASGRRAGGTDTQYF. As DNA, the CDR3 is TGTGCCAGCGGCCGGAGGGCGGGAGGCACAGATACGCAGTATTTT.

The chain combines TRBV5-4 with TRBJ2-5; D gene ambiguous. CDR1 and CDR2 from the germline V gene are SGHNT and YYREEE (reference sequence). This CDR3 spans 12 amino acids. V was shortened by 4 bases and J by 3 bases, with 7 bases between the two germline ends. The CDR3 DNA reads as TGTGCCAGCAGCGCCCCTAAAGAGACCCAGTACTTC. Amino acids: CASSAPKETQYF.

The chain combines TRBV7-6 with TRBJ2-5; D uncertain. CDR3 size: 12 residues. The V end was cut by 5 bases, the J end by 0 bases, with 4 bases between. Germline values: CDR1 SGHVS, CDR2 FNYEAQ. In DNA, the CDR3 is TGTGCCAGCAGCCCGTACCAAGAGACCCAGTACTTC. Residues: CASSPYQETQYF.

The rearrangement links TRBV9 to TRBJ2-1; a weak D match, TRBD2 (5 bases). This CDR3 comprises 16 residues. Germline loops: CDR1 SGDLS, CDR2 YYNGEE. Trimming took 3 bases from V and 0 from J, leaving 13 bases between them. The CDR3: CASSGLTGSSYNEQFF. The CDR3 DNA sequence: TGTGCCAGCAGCGGACTGACTGGGAGCTCCTACAATGAGCAGTTCTTC. Together with reference TRBV9 and TRBJ2-1, the CDR3 gives the full variable domain: DSGVTQTPKHLITATGQRVTLRCSPRSGDLSVYWYQQSLDQGLQFLIQYYNGEERAKGNILERFSAQQFPDLHSELNLSSLELGDSALYFCASSGLTGSSYNEQFFGPGTRLTVL.

The chain links TRBV18 to TRBJ2-7, with D tentatively TRBD1 or TRBD2 (5 bases each). CDR3 length: 15 residues. Trimming removed 3 bases from V and 6 bases from J, with 18 bases in between. The V gene's germline CDR1 is KGHSH and CDR2 LQKENI. CDR3 DNA: TGTGCCAGCTCACCTGGACAAGCCAAGGGAGTCGAGCAGTACTTC. This gives the protein CASSPGQAKGVEQYF.

The chain combines TRBV27 with TRBJ2-7; 7 bases map to TRBD1. CDR1 MNHEY and CDR2 SMNVEV come from the germline V gene (reference sequence). The CDR3 is 15 amino acids. V lost 5 bases to trimming and J lost 3 bases; unmatched junction nucleotides: 10. The chain's CDR3 is CASSHARRGFYEQYF. CDR3 nucleotide sequence: TGTGCCAGCAGTCACGCCCGCAGGGGGTTCTACGAGCAGTACTTC.

This sequence joins TRBV5-1 and TRBJ2-7; perhaps TRBD2 as D (6 bases). CDR3 size: 14 residues. Trimming pared 10 bases from V and 4 bases from J, leaving 21 bases between. Germline values: CDR1 SGHRS, CDR2 YFSETQ. The CDR3 DNA sequence: TGCGCCTCCTCGGAGGGGACCCGCGGATACGAGCAGTACTTC. Protein: CASSEGTRGYEQYF.

The chain carries TRBV5-6 and TRBJ1-1, with 7 bases identical to TRBD1. Germline CDR1 reads SGHDT; CDR2 reads YYEEEE. The CDR3 contains 15 residues. The V segment lost 3 bases and the J segment 4 bases; nucleotides outside the gene matches: 9. The DNA for the CDR3 is TGTGCCAGCAGCTCGTTGACAGGGAGGGGCACTGAAGCTTTCTTT. Amino acids: CASSSLTGRGTEAFF.

J is TRBJ1-2 and V is TRBV30; D ambiguous. Germline V gives CDR1 GTSNPN, CDR2 SVGIG (reference sequence). V lost 0 bases, J lost 0 bases, and 5 bases lay in between. CDR3 length: 13 residues. The chain's CDR3 is CAWSVQTNYGYTF. In DNA, the CDR3 is TGTGCCTGGAGTGTACAGACTAACTATGGCTACACCTTC.

The chain couples TRBV28 to TRBJ2-7; TRBD2 might be the D (5 bases). Germline values: CDR1 MDHEN, CDR2 SYDVKM. V lost 7 bases and J lost 0, with 13 bases in between. This CDR3 region has 14 residues. CDR3 sequence (DNA): TGTGCCAGCAAAGGTCGGCTAGCCTCCTACGAGCAGTACTTC. Encoded protein: CASKGRLASYEQYF.